This entry describes one T cell receptor (beta chain). Its antigen is currently unknown. The PCR had 60 Vbeta and 13 Jbeta primers. TCRdb's table, derived via immunoSEQ multiplex PCR, lists solely in-frame clones and lacks some. The data show fewer than 200,000 clones, with 80% to 85% seen just once and around 0.91% held by the top ten. Trimming took off 0 bases at V and 0 bases at J, with 12 bases between the two ends. The CDR3 runs 17 residues. Germline CDR1 MGHRA, CDR2 YSYEKL. This record belongs to a study of cytomegalovirus exposure and HLA in healthy donors. Overall study findings and caveats: Common viral pathogens (according to a later analysis) appeared linked to several of the most significant clusters. Reportedly, fewer N-insertions than the approximately 700-donor mean appeared in an Asian-associated ancestry cluster in a later analysis.

Sequencing was performed on PBMCs. The chain recombines TRBV4-1 with TRBJ1-3, with D possibly being TRBD1 (5 bases). This TCR was recovered from a girl aged 2 to 10 in good health and CMV-seropositive. CDR3 coding DNA: TGCGCCAGCAGCCAAGATGGTCACAGGAGCTCTGGAAACACCATATATTTT. Translated, it gives CASSQDGHRSSGNTIYF.